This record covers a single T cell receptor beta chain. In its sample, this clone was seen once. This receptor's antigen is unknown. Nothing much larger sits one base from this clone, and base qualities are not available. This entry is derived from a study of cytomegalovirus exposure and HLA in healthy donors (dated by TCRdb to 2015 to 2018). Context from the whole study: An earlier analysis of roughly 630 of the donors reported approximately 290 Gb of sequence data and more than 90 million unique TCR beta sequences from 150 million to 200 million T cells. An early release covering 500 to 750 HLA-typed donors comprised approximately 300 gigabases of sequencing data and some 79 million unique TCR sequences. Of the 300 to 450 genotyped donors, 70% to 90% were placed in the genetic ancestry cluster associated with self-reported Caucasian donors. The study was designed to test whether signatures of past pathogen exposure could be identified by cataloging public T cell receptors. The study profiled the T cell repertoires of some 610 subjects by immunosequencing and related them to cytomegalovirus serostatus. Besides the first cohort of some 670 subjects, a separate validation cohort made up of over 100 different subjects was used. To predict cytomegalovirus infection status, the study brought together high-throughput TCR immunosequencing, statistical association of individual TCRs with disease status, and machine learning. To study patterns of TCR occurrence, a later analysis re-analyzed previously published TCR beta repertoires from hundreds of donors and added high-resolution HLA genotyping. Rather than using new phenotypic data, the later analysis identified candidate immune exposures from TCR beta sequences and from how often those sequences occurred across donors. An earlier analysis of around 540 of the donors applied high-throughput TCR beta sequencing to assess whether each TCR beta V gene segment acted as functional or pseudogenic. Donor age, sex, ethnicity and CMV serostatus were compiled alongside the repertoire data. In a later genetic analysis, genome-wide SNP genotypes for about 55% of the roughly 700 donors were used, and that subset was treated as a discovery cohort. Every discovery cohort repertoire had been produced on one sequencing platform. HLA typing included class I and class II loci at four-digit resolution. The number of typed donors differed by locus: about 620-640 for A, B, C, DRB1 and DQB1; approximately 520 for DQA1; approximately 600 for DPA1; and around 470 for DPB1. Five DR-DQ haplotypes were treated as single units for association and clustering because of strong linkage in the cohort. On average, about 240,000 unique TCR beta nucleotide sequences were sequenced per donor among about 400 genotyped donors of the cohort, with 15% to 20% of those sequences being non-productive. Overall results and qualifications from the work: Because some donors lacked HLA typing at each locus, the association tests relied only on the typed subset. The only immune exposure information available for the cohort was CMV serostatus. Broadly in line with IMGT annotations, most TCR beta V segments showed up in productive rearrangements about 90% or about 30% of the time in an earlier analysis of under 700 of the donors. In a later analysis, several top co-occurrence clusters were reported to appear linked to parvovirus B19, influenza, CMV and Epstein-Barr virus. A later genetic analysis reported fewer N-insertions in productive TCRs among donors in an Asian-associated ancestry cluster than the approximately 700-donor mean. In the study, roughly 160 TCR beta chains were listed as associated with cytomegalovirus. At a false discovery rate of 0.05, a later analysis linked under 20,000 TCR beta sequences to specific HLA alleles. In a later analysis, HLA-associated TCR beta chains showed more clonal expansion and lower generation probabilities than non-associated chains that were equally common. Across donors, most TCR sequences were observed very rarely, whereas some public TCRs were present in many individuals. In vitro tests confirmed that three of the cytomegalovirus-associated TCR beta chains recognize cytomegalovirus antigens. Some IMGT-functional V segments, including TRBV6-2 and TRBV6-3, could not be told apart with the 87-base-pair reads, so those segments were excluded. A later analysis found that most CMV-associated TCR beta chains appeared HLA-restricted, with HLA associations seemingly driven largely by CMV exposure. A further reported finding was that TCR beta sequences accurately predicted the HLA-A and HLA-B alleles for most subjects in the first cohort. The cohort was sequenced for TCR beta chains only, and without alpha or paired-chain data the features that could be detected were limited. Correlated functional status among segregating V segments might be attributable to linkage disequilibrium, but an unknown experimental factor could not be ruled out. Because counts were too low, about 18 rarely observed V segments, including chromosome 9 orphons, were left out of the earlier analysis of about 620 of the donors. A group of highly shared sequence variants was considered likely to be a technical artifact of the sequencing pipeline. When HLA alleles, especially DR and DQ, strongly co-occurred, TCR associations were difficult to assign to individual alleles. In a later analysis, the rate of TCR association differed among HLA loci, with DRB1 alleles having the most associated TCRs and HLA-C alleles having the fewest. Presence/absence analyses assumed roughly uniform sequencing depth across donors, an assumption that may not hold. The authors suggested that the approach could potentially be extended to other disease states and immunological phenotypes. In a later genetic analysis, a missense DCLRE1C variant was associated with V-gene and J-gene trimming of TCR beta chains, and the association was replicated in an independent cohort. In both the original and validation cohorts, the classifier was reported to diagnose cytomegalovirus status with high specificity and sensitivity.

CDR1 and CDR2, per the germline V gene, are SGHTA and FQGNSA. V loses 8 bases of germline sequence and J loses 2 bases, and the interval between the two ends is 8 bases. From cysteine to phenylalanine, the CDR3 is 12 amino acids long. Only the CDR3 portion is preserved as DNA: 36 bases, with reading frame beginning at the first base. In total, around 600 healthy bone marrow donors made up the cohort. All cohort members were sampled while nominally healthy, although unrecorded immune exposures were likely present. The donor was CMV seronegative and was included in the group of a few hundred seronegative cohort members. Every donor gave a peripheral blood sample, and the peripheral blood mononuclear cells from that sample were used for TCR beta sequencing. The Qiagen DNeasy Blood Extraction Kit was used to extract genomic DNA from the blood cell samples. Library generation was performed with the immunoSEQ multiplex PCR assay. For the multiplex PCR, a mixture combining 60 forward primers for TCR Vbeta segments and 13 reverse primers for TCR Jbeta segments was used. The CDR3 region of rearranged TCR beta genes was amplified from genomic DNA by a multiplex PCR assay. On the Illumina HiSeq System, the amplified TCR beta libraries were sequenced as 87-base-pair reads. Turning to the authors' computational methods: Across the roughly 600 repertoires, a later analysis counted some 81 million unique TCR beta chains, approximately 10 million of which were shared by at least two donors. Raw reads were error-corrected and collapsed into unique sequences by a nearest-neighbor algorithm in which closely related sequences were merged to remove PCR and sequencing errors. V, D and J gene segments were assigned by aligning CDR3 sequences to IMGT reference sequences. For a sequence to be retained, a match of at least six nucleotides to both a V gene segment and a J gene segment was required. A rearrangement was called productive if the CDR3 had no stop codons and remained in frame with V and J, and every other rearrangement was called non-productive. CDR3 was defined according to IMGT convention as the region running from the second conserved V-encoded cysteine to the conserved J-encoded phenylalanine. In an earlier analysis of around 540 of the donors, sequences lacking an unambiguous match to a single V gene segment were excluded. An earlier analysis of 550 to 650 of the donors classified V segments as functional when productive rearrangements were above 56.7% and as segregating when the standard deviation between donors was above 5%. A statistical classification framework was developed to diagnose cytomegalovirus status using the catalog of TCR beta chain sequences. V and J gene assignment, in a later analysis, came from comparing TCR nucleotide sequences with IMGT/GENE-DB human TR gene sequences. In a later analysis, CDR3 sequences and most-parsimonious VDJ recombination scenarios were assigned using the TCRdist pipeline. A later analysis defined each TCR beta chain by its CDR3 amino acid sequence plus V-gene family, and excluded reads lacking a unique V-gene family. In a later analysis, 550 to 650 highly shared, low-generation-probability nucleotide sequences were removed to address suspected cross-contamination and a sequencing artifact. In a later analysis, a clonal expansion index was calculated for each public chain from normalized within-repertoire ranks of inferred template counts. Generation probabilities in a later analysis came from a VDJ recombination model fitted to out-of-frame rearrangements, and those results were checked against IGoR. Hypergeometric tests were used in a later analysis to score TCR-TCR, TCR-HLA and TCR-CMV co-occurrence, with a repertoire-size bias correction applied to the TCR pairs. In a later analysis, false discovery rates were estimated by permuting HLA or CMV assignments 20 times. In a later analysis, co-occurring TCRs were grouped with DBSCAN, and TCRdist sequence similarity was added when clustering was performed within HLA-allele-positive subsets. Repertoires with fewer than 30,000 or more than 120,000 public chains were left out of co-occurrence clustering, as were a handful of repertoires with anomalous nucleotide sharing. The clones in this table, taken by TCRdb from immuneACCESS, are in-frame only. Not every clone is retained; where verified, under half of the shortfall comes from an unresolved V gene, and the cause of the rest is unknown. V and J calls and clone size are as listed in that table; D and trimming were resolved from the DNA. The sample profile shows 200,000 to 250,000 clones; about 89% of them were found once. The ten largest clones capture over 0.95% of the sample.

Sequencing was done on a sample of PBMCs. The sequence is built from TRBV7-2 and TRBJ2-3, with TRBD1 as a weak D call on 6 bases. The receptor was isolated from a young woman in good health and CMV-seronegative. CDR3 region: CASGGYTDTQYF. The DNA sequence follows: TGTGCCAGCGGGGGCTACACAGATACGCAGTATTTT.